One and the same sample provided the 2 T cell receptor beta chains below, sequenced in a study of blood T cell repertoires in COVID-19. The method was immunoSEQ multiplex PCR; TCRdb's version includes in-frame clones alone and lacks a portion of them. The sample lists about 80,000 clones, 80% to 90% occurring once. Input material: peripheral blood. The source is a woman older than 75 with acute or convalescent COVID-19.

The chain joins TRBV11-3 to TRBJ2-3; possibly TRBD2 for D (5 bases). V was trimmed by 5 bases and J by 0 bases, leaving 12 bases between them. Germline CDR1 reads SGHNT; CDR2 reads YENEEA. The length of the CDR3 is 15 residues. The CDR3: CASSPHPGSTDTQYF. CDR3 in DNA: TGTGCCAGCAGCCCCCACCCGGGGAGCACAGATACGCAGTATTTT.

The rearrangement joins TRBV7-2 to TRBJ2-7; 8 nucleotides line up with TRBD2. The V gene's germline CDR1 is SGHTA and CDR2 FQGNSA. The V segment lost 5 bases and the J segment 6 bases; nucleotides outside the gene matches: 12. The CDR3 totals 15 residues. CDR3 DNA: TGTGCCAGCAGCCCTAGGACTAGCCAAGGGGGCGAGCAGTACTTC. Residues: CASSPRTSQGGEQYF.